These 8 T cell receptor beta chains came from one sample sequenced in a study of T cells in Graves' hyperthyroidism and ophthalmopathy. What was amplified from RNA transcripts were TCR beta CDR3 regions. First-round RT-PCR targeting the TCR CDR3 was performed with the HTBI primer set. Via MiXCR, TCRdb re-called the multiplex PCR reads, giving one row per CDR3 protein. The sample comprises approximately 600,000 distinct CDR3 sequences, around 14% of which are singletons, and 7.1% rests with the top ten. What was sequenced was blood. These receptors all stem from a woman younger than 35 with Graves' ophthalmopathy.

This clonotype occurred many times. CDR3 sequence (DNA): TGCGCCAGCAGCTTGTGGCTAGCGGGAGACGGGAATGAGCAGTTCTTC. Translating gives CASSLWLAGDGNEQFF. The V call is TRBV5-1, the J call TRBJ2-1, with 10 bases that match TRBD2. The junction had 8 bases not matched to a gene; V was cut back by 1 base and J by 7 bases. This CDR3 has 16 residues. Germline lookup yields CDR1 SGHRS and CDR2 YFSETQ.

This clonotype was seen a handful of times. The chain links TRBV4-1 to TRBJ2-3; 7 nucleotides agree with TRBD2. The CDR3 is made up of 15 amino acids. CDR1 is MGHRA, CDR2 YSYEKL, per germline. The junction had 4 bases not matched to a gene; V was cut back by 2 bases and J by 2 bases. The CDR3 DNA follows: TGCGCCAGCAGCCAACTAGCGGACGACACAGATACGCAGTATTTT. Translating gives CASSQLADDTDTQYF.

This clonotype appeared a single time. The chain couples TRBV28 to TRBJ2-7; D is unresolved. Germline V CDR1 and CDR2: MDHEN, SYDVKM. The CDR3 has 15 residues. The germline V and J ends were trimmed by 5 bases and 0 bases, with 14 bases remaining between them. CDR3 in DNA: TGTGCCAGCAGTCCACGTAGAGGCGGCTCCTACGAGCAGTACTTC. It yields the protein CASSPRRGGSYEQYF.

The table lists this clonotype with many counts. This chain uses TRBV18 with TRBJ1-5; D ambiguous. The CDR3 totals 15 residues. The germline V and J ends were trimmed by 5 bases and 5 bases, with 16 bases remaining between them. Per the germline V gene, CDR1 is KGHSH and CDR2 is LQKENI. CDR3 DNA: TGTGCCAGCTCAGCGACCGCGATCAGCGATCAGCCCCAGCATTTT. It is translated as CASSATAISDQPQHF.

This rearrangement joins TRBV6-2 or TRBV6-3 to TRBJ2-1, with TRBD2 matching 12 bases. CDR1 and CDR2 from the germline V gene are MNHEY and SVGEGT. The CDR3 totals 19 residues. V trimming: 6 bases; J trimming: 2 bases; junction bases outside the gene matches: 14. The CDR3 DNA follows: TGTGCCAGCAGGATGGATACTAGCGGGAGGTCGGGGACCTACAATGAGCAGTTCTTC. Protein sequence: CASRMDTSGRSGTYNEQFF.

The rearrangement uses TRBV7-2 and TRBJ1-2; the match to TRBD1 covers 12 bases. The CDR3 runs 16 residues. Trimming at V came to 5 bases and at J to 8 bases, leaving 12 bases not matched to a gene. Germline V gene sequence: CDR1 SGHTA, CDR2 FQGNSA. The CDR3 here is CASSAGGGQGAEGYTF. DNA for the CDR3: TGTGCCAGCAGCGCAGGGGGGGGACAGGGGGCGGAAGGCTACACCTTC.

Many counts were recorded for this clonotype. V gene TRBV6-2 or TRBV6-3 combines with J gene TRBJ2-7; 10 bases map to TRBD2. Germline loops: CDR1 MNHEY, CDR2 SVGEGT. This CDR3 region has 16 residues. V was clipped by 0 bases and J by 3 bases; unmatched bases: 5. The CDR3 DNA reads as TGTGCCAGCAGTTACTCTGGCCTAGCGGGGGACTACGAGCAGTACTTC. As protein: CASSYSGLAGDYEQYF.

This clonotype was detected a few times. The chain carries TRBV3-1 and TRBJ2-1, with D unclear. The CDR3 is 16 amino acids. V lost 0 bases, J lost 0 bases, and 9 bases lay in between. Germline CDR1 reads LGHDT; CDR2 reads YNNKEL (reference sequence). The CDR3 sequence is CASSQDRTNSYNEQFF. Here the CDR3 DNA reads TGTGCCAGCAGCCAAGATAGAACCAACTCCTACAATGAGCAGTTCTTC.